This T cell receptor (beta chain) appears in the sequencing data of a study of T cell responses to AZD1222 COVID-19 vaccine (dated by TCRdb to about 2021). Turning to the overall study: TCR sequencing was performed for roughly 250 trial participants, of whom around 200 were given two doses of AZD1222 and around 25 were given two doses of MenACWY control vaccine. Trial participants were enrolled by age into subgroups of 18-55, 56-69 and 70-plus years, and 148, 28 and 57 TCR-sequenced participants, respectively, were included in these subgroups.

The CDR3 regions of human TCRbeta chains were analyzed by immunosequencing. On the authors' methods: Repertoire TCRs were checked for matches against a reference library of SARS-CoV-2-specific TCRs that had been generated using the MIRA antigen-specificity platform. Breadth was defined as the fraction of unique TCRs that were SARS-CoV-2-associated, and depth was defined as the fraction of total T cells that were SARS-CoV-2-associated. Using the MIRA data, every spike-specific TCR was mapped to the spike region that the TCR reacted to and assigned to either a CD4 or a CD8 class. Log10-transformed breadth and depth values were compared by one-way ANOVA with Sidak's multiple comparisons tests. In TCRdb, the immuneACCESS table is reduced to in-frame sequences with V and J assigned. These tables do not hold every clone; where another copy was compared, an unresolved V gene accounts for under half, and the others remain unexplained. V, J and clone size were drawn from that table, and D and trimming were deduced from the DNA. The table for this sample lists around 89,000 clones; approximately 90% of them were counted only once. The ten largest make up just over 5.5% of the sample.

The research as a whole found: Conclusions about previously exposed vaccinees are limited, since just a handful of AZD1222 recipients were seropositive for SARS-CoV-2 at baseline. Reportedly, almost half of the unique spike-specific TCRs recognized epitopes lying outside the regions that are mutated in the B.1.351 and B.1.1.7 variants. Participants were mostly white British, with more females than males. The authors suggested clonal diversity may have been underestimated. Because no day 14 peak-response samples were available, the repertoires could be characterized only after the peak T cell response. CD4 TCRs associated with the vaccine covered the entire spike protein, and the dominant responses were in regions 160-218 and 743-854. A significant rise in spike-specific TCR breadth and depth was observed after two AZD1222 doses relative to day 0 and relative to MenACWY recipients. The 56-69-year group was small, and its depth increase did not reach significance, likely because of low power.

V is shortened by 3 bases, J by 8 bases, and the region joining them spans 10 bases. Measured from the cysteine to the phenylalanine, the CDR3 is 13 residues long. Only CDR3 DNA remains: 39 bases, in frame from the first base. CDR1 and CDR2 (SEHNR, FQNEAQ) derive from the germline V gene (reference sequence). Notes on this clone: Its binding antigen is unknown. Per-base quality was not reported, and no clone a single base away is much larger than it.

The sample's time point, from its label and the paper: about 28 days (+/-7) after the second vaccine dose. Because spike-specific TCR depth and breadth did not differ between the two schedules, AZD1222 recipients who got a second dose at roughly 4 weeks were pooled with those who got a second dose at roughly 12 weeks. Vaccinee samples came from UK trials COV001 and COV002, including a single-blind randomized controlled phase 2/3 trial of AZD1222 (ChAdOx1 nCoV-19) in healthy adults. For TCRbeta chain sequencing, PBMC samples from trial participants were taken at day 0 and at day 28 after the second dose.

The V and J segments used are TRBV7-9 and TRBJ1-4; the D gene cannot be named for sure. The receptor was derived from an adult who received the AZD1222 COVID-19 vaccine. The sequencing used peripheral blood, collected 28 days after the second AZD1222 dose. The CDR3 loop reads CASSLAGREKLFF. Read as DNA, the sequence is TGTGCCAGCAGCTTGGCGGGAAGGGAAAAACTGTTTTTT.